The following is a TCR beta chain sequence with its context. The antigen is unknown. The authors ran a second PCR of about 7 to 11 cycles using a sample-barcoded 5' primer and a J-beta primer mix. A tag from a template-switch adaptor with 12 random nucleotides marked each cDNA molecule. MiXCR, applied by TCRdb to the 5' RACE reads, yields one record per CDR3 protein. The sample holds 1.5 million to 2 million distinct CDR3 sequences, over 25% seen once. Approximately 9.1 milliliters was the volume of peripheral blood drawn from each donor. CDR1 MNHEY and CDR2 SMNVEV come from the germline V gene (reference sequence). The CDR3 contains 15 residues. V was clipped by 5 bases and J by 14 bases, with 22 bases between them. The sample originates from a study of blood T cells in healthy people across ages. Study conclusions and caveats: TCR beta diversity tracked closely with naive T cell percentage. Per million T cells, TCR beta diversity dropped roughly linearly as age increased.

This clonotype originated in a woman aged 30 to 39 in good health. What was sequenced was blood. The V and J genes are TRBV27 and TRBJ1-6; D is possibly TRBD1 (5 bases). The CDR3 sequence: CASSARDPLVRALHF. Here the CDR3 DNA reads TGTGCCAGCAGTGCCCGGGACCCCCTCGTTAGGGCCCTCCACTTT.